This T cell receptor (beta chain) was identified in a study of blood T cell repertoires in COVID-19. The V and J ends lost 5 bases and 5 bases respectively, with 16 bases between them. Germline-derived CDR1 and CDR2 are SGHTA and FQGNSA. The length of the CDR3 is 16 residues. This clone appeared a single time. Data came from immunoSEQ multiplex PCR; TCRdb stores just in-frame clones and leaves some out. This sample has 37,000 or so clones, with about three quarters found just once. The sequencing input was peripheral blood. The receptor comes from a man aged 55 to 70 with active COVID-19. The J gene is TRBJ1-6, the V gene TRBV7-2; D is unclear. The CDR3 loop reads CASSPAWQRHNSPLHF. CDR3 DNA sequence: TGTGCCAGCAGCCCGGCTTGGCAGCGCCATAATTCACCCCTCCACTTT.